A selection of T cell receptor beta chains follows, all from one sample in a study of shared clonotypes between healthy human individuals. Sequenced by immunoSEQ multiplex PCR; TCRdb stores in-frame clones only, minus some. The repertoire has 950,000 to 1,100,000 clones, approximately 72% of them found once; the top ten carry 1.4% to 1.5%. The sequenced sample consisted of memory CD4+ T cells sorted from blood. Receptors were obtained from a man younger than 30 in good health. CDR3s include the opening cysteine and the closing phenylalanine or tryptophan. The order of the fields is V gene, clone size, D gene, J gene, CDR3 protein, CDR3 DNA. A D gene is named only where the DNA matches it firmly. Clone size, where shown, is once, few, many, or a class for clones that have expanded.

V gene: TRBV27
clone size: NA
D gene: NA
J gene: TRBJ1-4
CDR3 protein: CASSLGRGAGEKLFF
CDR3 DNA: TGTGCCAGCAGTTTAGGAAGGGGGGCCGGGGAAAAACTGTTTTTT

V gene: TRBV20-1
clone size: NA
D gene: NA
J gene: TRBJ1-1
CDR3 protein: CSARSNTEAFF
CDR3 DNA: TGCAGTGCTCGGTCGAACACTGAAGCTTTCTTT

V gene: TRBV7-2
clone size: NA
D gene: TRBD2
J gene: TRBJ2-7
CDR3 protein: CASSSGLQAYEQYF
CDR3 DNA: TGTGCCAGCAGCTCGGGACTACAAGCCTACGAGCAGTACTTC

V gene: TRBV6-5
clone size: many
D gene: NA
J gene: TRBJ1-1
CDR3 protein: CASSSPGTEAFF
CDR3 DNA: TGTGCCAGCAGCTCTCCGGGGACTGAAGCTTTCTTT

V gene: TRBV11-2
clone size: NA
D gene: NA
J gene: TRBJ1-5
CDR3 protein: CASSQGQGIGQPQHF
CDR3 DNA: TGTGCCAGCAGCCAAGGCCAAGGGATAGGACAGCCCCAGCATTTT

V gene: TRBV27
clone size: NA
D gene: NA
J gene: TRBJ1-6
CDR3 protein: CASSRASNSPLHF
CDR3 DNA: TGTGCCAGCAGCCGGGCCTCTAATTCACCCCTCCACTTT

V gene: TRBV6-5
clone size: NA
D gene: NA
J gene: TRBJ1-3
CDR3 protein: CATQTGSGNTIYF
CDR3 DNA: TGTGCCACCCAGACAGGTTCTGGAAACACCATATATTTT

V gene: TRBV6-5
clone size: NA
D gene: TRBD1
J gene: TRBJ1-6
CDR3 protein: CASSWGTGSSPLHF
CDR3 DNA: TGTGCCAGCAGTTGGGGGACAGGGAGTTCACCCCTCCACTTT

V gene: TRBV18
clone size: NA
D gene: NA
J gene: TRBJ2-5
CDR3 protein: CASSPGPRQETQYF
CDR3 DNA: TGTGCCAGCTCACCCGGGCCTCGGCAGGAGACCCAGTACTTC

V gene: TRBV14
clone size: few
D gene: NA
J gene: TRBJ1-1
CDR3 protein: CASSQESSYTEAFF
CDR3 DNA: TGTGCCAGCAGCCAAGAGAGCAGCTACACTGAAGCTTTCTTT

V gene: TRBV5-6
clone size: NA
D gene: NA
J gene: TRBJ1-6
CDR3 protein: CASSYPGLFSPLHF
CDR3 DNA: TGTGCCAGCAGCTACCCGGGACTCTTTTCACCCCTCCACTTT

V gene: TRBV6-1
clone size: NA
D gene: NA
J gene: TRBJ2-5
CDR3 protein: CAIRTYQETQYF
CDR3 DNA: TGTGCCATCCGTACGTACCAAGAGACCCAGTACTTC

V gene: TRBV11-2
clone size: few
D gene: NA
J gene: TRBJ2-7
CDR3 protein: CASSLDADEQYF
CDR3 DNA: TGTGCCAGCAGCTTAGATGCGGACGAGCAGTACTTC

V gene: TRBV28
clone size: NA
D gene: TRBD2
J gene: TRBJ2-7
CDR3 protein: CASAGGPTYEQYF
CDR3 DNA: TGTGCCAGCGCGGGGGGCCCAACCTACGAGCAGTACTTC

V gene: TRBV28
clone size: NA
D gene: NA
J gene: TRBJ2-1
CDR3 protein: CASGSSYNEQFF
CDR3 DNA: TGTGCCAGCGGCAGCTCCTACAATGAGCAGTTCTTC

V gene: TRBV19
clone size: NA
D gene: NA
J gene: TRBJ1-2
CDR3 protein: CASSIGAGRFSGYTF
CDR3 DNA: TGTGCCAGTAGTATAGGGGCAGGGCGATTTTCTGGCTACACCTTC

V gene: TRBV30
clone size: NA
D gene: NA
J gene: TRBJ1-6
CDR3 protein: CAWSVAGGSSSPLHF
CDR3 DNA: TGTGCCTGGAGTGTGGCGGGTGGATCAAGCTCACCCCTCCACTTT

V gene: TRBV30
clone size: NA
D gene: TRBD1
J gene: TRBJ2-7
CDR3 protein: CAWNADRALPYEQYF
CDR3 DNA: TGTGCCTGGAACGCGGACAGGGCCCTTCCCTACGAGCAGTACTTC

V gene: TRBV14
clone size: few
D gene: TRBD1
J gene: TRBJ1-1
CDR3 protein: CASSRRTGGTEAFF
CDR3 DNA: TGTGCCAGCAGCCGCCGGACAGGGGGCACTGAAGCTTTCTTT

V gene: TRBV5-4
clone size: NA
D gene: NA
J gene: TRBJ2-2
CDR3 protein: CASSKTVGDTGELFF
CDR3 DNA: TGTGCCAGCAGCAAGACAGTAGGGGACACCGGGGAGCTGTTTTTT

V gene: TRBV7-6
clone size: NA
D gene: NA
J gene: TRBJ2-2
CDR3 protein: CASSSISRLAANTGELFF
CDR3 DNA: TGTGCCAGCAGCTCTATTTCCCGTTTAGCGGCGAACACCGGGGAGCTGTTTTTT

V gene: TRBV5-4
clone size: NA
D gene: TRBD2
J gene: TRBJ2-4
CDR3 protein: CASSRGLAGGENIQYF
CDR3 DNA: TGTGCCAGCAGCCGGGGACTAGCGGGTGGTGAAAACATTCAGTACTTC

V gene: TRBV19
clone size: NA
D gene: NA
J gene: TRBJ1-2
CDR3 protein: CASSGILPVIHGYTF
CDR3 DNA: TGTGCCTCTTCCGGGATCCTCCCAGTGATCCATGGCTACACCTTC

V gene: TRBV5-1
clone size: NA
D gene: NA
J gene: TRBJ2-7
CDR3 protein: CASSLDPSGSSYEQYF
CDR3 DNA: TGCGCCAGCAGCTTGGATCCCAGCGGCAGCTCCTACGAGCAGTACTTC

V gene: TRBV4-3
clone size: NA
D gene: NA
J gene: TRBJ2-5
CDR3 protein: CASSQELGQETQYF
CDR3 DNA: TGCGCCAGCAGCCAAGAGTTGGGCCAAGAGACCCAGTACTTC

V gene: TRBV6-6
clone size: NA
D gene: NA
J gene: TRBJ2-2
CDR3 protein: CASISGSSNTGELFF
CDR3 DNA: TGTGCCAGCATATCAGGGTCTTCGAACACCGGGGAGCTGTTTTTT

V gene: TRBV7-2
clone size: NA
D gene: NA
J gene: TRBJ1-2
CDR3 protein: CASSPLRPKGGTPNYGYTF
CDR3 DNA: TGTGCCAGCAGCCCTCTAAGACCTAAAGGGGGTACTCCTAACTATGGCTACACCTTC